Shown below are 30 T cell receptor beta chains from a single sample sequenced in a study of cytomegalovirus exposure and HLA in healthy donors. The PCR contained 60 Vbeta and 13 Jbeta primers. The data were produced by immunoSEQ multiplex PCR, yet TCRdb's version contains in-frame clones alone and is incomplete. The repertoire consists of a few hundred thousand clones, with nearly 80% occurring once and the leading ten covering around 2%. Sequencing used PBMCs. Receptors originate from a young man in good health and CMV-seronegative.

The V and J genes are TRBV6-5 and TRBJ2-7; 7 positions agree with TRBD1. The CDR3 is 14 residues long. Germline CDR1 MNHEY, CDR2 SVGAGI. After removal of 10 bases from V and 1 base from J, the junction contained 10 bases not matched to a gene. For the CDR3, the DNA is TGTGCCATTGGACCCCCGGGACAGTCCTACGAGCAGTACTTC. Translating gives CAIGPPGQSYEQYF.

The rearrangement uses TRBV5-6 and TRBJ2-7; 8 bases match TRBD1. V shed 4 bases, J shed 4 bases, and the junction held 7 bases outside the gene matches. CDR1 is SGHDT, CDR2 YYEEEE, per germline. CDR3 length: 14 amino acids. CDR3 region: CASSLRDRSYEQYF. CDR3 DNA: TGTGCCAGCAGCCTCCGGGACAGGTCGTACGAGCAGTACTTC.

This clone has just a few counts. V gene TRBV29-1 combines with J gene TRBJ2-1; D is undetermined. Germline values: CDR1 SQVTM, CDR2 ANQGSEA. V gave up 4 bases and J gave up 8 bases, with 18 bases separating them. The CDR3 extends over 14 amino acids. The CDR3 is CSVGKRSVGHEQFF. The CDR3 DNA is TGCAGCGTTGGGAAGCGCTCGGTAGGCCATGAGCAGTTCTTC.

This clone was seen only once. V is TRBV6-6 and J is TRBJ1-2; D call uncertain. In germline, CDR1 is MNHNY, CDR2 SVGAGI (reference sequence). The CDR3 is 16 amino acids. V dropped 6 bases and J dropped 4 bases, with 21 bases sitting between them. CDR3 amino acids: CASRSNSPGDRYGYTF. In nucleotides, the CDR3 is TGTGCCAGCAGATCCAATTCTCCTGGAGACCGCTATGGCTACACCTTC.

The CDR3 sequence is CAWQYSNEKLFF. The CDR3 coding sequence is TGTGCCTGGCAGTACAGTAATGAAAAACTGTTTTTT. The chain uses TRBV30 and TRBJ1-4; no definite D call. The CDR3 totals 12 residues. Germline V lookup: CDR1 GTSNPN, CDR2 SVGIG (reference sequence). Trimming left V 5 bases short and J 4 bases short, with 8 bases between. The full variable domain, with the rest looked up from reference TRBV30 and TRBJ1-4, is SQTIHQWPATLVQPVGSPLSLECTVEGTSNPNLYWYRQAAGRGLQLLFYSVGIGQISSEVPQNLSASRPQDRQFILSSKKLLLSDSGFYLCAWQYSNEKLFFGSGTQLSVL.

CDR3 region: CAWTGANTEAFF. The CDR3 DNA follows: TGTGCCTGGACAGGGGCTAACACTGAAGCTTTCTTT. This sequence joins TRBV30 and TRBJ1-1; possibly TRBD1 for D (6 bases). The CDR3 consists of 12 residues. CDR1 GTSNPN and CDR2 SVGIG come from the germline V gene (reference sequence). V lost 4 bases to trimming and J lost 2 bases, with 8 bases between them.

The chain has TRBV6-1 and TRBJ1-1; unclear D gene. The germline CDR1 and CDR2 sequences are MNHNS and SASEGT. The CDR3 is 13 residues long. V lost 3 bases and J 13 bases, leaving 18 bases between the germline ends. For the CDR3, the DNA is TGTGCCAGCAGTGACCCGGTTGGCCCACAGATTTTCTTT. This gives the protein CASSDPVGPQIFF.

The chain links TRBV27 to TRBJ2-2, with D possibly being TRBD2 (6 bases). The germline gives CDR1 MNHEY, CDR2 SMNVEV (reference sequence). V was pared by 7 bases and J by 4 bases, with 19 bases between. This CDR3 spans 16 amino acids. This CDR3 reads CASTDLGAGTTGELFF. The CDR3 bases are TGTGCCAGCACCGACCTAGGGGCGGGAACCACCGGGGAGCTGTTTTTT.

DNA of the CDR3: TGTGCCAGCAGTTTCGAATCCGGGACCTACGAGCAGTACTTC. Its protein product is CASSFESGTYEQYF. The V and J genes are TRBV27 and TRBJ2-7, with D possibly TRBD2 on 5 matching bases. The length of the CDR3 is 14 residues. Trimming stripped 3 bases from V and 2 bases from J, with 11 bases between. CDR1 is MNHEY and CDR2 is SMNVEV in the germline V gene (reference sequence).

CDR3 sequence reads: CASSADSYNYGYTF. CDR3 coding DNA: TGTGCCAGCAGTGCAGACAGTTATAACTATGGCTACACCTTC. The chain links TRBV2 to TRBJ1-2; TRBD1 might be the D (5 bases). CDR1 is SNHLY and CDR2 is FYNNEI in the germline V gene. The V end was cut by 4 bases, the J end by 1 base, with 10 bases between. The CDR3 runs 14 residues.

The CDR3 spells CASSLARQGPGGGTEAFF. The CDR3 bases are TGTGCCAGCAGCTTAGCAAGACAGGGGCCCGGGGGTGGGACTGAAGCTTTCTTT. V is TRBV7-2 and J is TRBJ1-1; TRBD1 matches 8 bases. V lost 0 bases to trimming and J lost 5 bases; unmatched junction nucleotides: 14. This CDR3 has 18 residues. The germline V gene encodes CDR1 SGHTA and CDR2 FQGNSA.

J is TRBJ1-2 and V is TRBV27; 7 bases align to TRBD1. The CDR3 runs 13 residues. V shed 3 bases, J shed 3 bases, and the junction held 1 base outside the gene matches. Germline CDR1 reads MNHEY; CDR2 reads SMNVEV (reference sequence). CDR3 residues: CASSFGTDYGYTF. CDR3 in DNA: TGTGCCAGCAGTTTCGGGACAGACTATGGCTACACCTTC.

The gene calls are TRBV19 and TRBJ1-1; no clear D. Per germline, CDR1 LNHDA and CDR2 SQIVND (reference sequence). This CDR3 is 11 amino acids long. Trimming removed 3 bases at V and 7 bases at J, with 6 bases between. The CDR3 sequence: CASSMGVEAFF. The CDR3 DNA is TGTGCCAGTAGTATGGGAGTTGAAGCTTTCTTT.

About this clone: Mismatch with germline at one junction end may stem from a read error. This rearrangement joins TRBV30 to TRBJ2-7, with D perhaps TRBD2 (5 bases). The CDR3 consists of 12 residues. Germline V CDR1 and CDR2: GTSNPN, SVGIG (reference sequence). The CDR3 DNA reads TGTGCCTGGAGTCTGTCCGGGAACGAGCAGTGCTTC. It yields the protein CAWSLSGNEQCF. The whole variable domain, filled in from reference TRBV30 and TRBJ2-7, reads SQTIHQWPATLVQPVGSPLSLECTVEGTSNPNLYWYRQAAGRGLQLLFYSVGIGQISSEVPQNLSASRPQDRQFILSSKKLLLSDSGFYLCAWSLSGNEQCFGPGTRLTVT.

The chain combines TRBV2 with TRBJ2-7; D might be TRBD2 (6 bases). V gave up 8 bases and J gave up 4 bases, with 18 bases separating them. CDR1 is SNHLY and CDR2 is FYNNEI in the germline V gene. The CDR3 has 14 residues. In DNA, the CDR3 is TGTGCCAGCCGAAGGAGCGGGTTGGGTTACGAGCAGTACTTC. Its translation is CASRRSGLGYEQYF. The whole variable domain, filled in from reference TRBV2 and TRBJ2-7, reads EPEVTQTPSHQVTQMGQEVILRCVPISNHLYFYWYRQILGQKVEFLVSFYNNEISEKSEIFDDQFSVERPDGSNFTLKIRSTKLEDSAMYFCASRRSGLGYEQYFGPGTRLTVT.

The genes are TRBV2 and TRBJ2-5; D is uncertain. CDR1 SNHLY and CDR2 FYNNEI come from the germline V gene. Trimming left V 2 bases short and J 2 bases short, with 3 bases between. This CDR3 has 12 amino acids. The CDR3 loop is CASSEQQETQYF. Here the CDR3 DNA reads TGTGCCAGCAGTGAACAGCAAGAGACCCAGTACTTC.

Concerning this clone: This CDR3 is also generated by other DNA sequences in the sample. The chain combines TRBV7-9 with TRBJ1-2, with D unclear. V gave up 2 bases and J gave up 4 bases, with 11 bases separating them. The CDR3 loop spans 14 amino acids. CDR1 and CDR2 from the germline V gene are SEHNR and FQNEAQ (reference sequence). The CDR3, as DNA: TGTGCCAGCAGCTTATCCGGGGAGGTCTATGGCTACACCTTC. The encoded protein is CASSLSGEVYGYTF.

The gene calls are TRBV12-5 and TRBJ2-5; 12 nucleotides agree with TRBD1. The closer fit of TRBJ2-7 to the DNA end suggests the J call may be wrong. Germline V gives CDR1 LGHNT, CDR2 FRNRAP. The CDR3 totals 14 residues. The CDR3 region has the DNA TGTGCTACTACACTGGGACAGGGGGCGTACGAGCAGTACTTC. Its protein is CATTLGQGAYEQYF.

The chain recombines TRBV5-1 with TRBJ2-3; possible D gene TRBD1, 5 bases. The CDR3 has 17 amino acids. Per germline, CDR1 SGHRS and CDR2 YFSETQ. The germline V and J ends were trimmed by 0 bases and 1 base, with 15 bases remaining between them. CDR3 sequence: CASSLGGSFQGTDTQYF. In nucleotides, the CDR3 is TGCGCCAGCAGCTTGGGGGGCAGCTTCCAAGGCACAGATACGCAGTATTTT.

The chain uses TRBV7-8 and TRBJ1-5; TRBD1 aligns across 9 bases. J gave up 4 bases and V 1 base, and 8 bases lay outside the gene matches. The CDR3 length is 17 residues. Germline CDR1 and CDR2: SGHVS and FQNEAQ. The CDR3 sequence is CASSLVGTGSANQPQHF. The CDR3 DNA is TGTGCCAGCAGCTTAGTAGGGACAGGGTCAGCGAATCAGCCCCAGCATTTT.

V gene TRBV13 combines with J gene TRBJ2-3, with D tentatively TRBD1 (6 bases). V was pared by 3 bases and J by 5 bases, with 9 bases between. CDR1 and CDR2 from the germline V gene are PRHDT and FYEKMQ (reference sequence). This CDR3 spans 13 amino acids. Here the CDR3 DNA reads TGTGCCAGCAGCTTTGGCAGGGGAGATACGCAGTATTTT. Translating gives CASSFGRGDTQYF.

This clone has only a few counts. V usage is TRBV7-3 and J usage is TRBJ2-2; no clear D. The CDR3 loop spans 15 amino acids. V lost 5 bases and J 3 bases, leaving 13 bases between the germline ends. CDR1 is SGHTA and CDR2 is FQGTGA in the germline V gene. The CDR3 sequence is CASSLSGGDTGELFF. For the CDR3, the DNA is TGTGCCAGCAGCCTCTCGGGTGGCGACACCGGGGAGCTGTTTTTT.

The CDR3 loop reads CAWSVHRVHEQYF. The CDR3 nucleotides are TGTGCCTGGAGTGTACACAGGGTTCACGAGCAGTACTTC. This chain links TRBV30 with TRBJ2-5, with D maybe TRBD1 (6 bases). The J call may be incorrect, as the DNA end agrees better with TRBJ2-7. CDR3 length equals 13 residues. Germline V gene sequence: CDR1 GTSNPN, CDR2 SVGIG (reference sequence).

V is TRBV2 and J is TRBJ1-5; 11 bases are shared with TRBD1. V lost 8 bases, J lost 0 bases, and 3 bases stayed unmatched. Germline V gene data show CDR1 as SNHLY and CDR2 as FYNNEI. The CDR3 length is 15 residues. This CDR3 is CASGTGGHSNQPQHF. The CDR3 DNA sequence: TGTGCCAGCGGGACAGGGGGTCATAGCAATCAGCCCCAGCATTTT.

Concerning this clone itself: A junction boundary mismatches the germline segment, possibly from a read error. This chain uses TRBV7-7 with TRBJ1-1; D is perhaps TRBD1 (5 bases). CDR3 length equals 14 residues. Germline V gene lookup returns CDR1 SSHAT and CDR2 FNYEAQ (reference sequence). CDR3 in amino acids: CASSPLQANTEAFF. DNA of the CDR3: TGTGCTAGCAGCCCCCTACAGGCGAACACTGAAGCTTTCTTT. Looking up the rest from reference TRBV7-7 and TRBJ1-1 gives the full variable domain: GAGVSQSPRYKVTKRGQDVTLRCDPISSHATLYWYQQALGQGPEFLTYFNYEAQPDKSGLPSDRFSAERPEGSISTLTIQRTEQRDSAMYRCASSPLQANTEAFFGQGTRLTVV.

The V gene is TRBV6-5, the J gene TRBJ1-4, with a tentative D call TRBD1 (5 bases). The V end was cut by 8 bases, the J end by 8 bases, with 6 bases between. The CDR3 length is 10 residues. The V gene's germline CDR1 is MNHEY and CDR2 SVGAGI. The CDR3 protein is CASGAEKLFF. Written as DNA, the CDR3 is TGTGCCAGCGGGGCGGAAAAACTGTTTTTT.

V is TRBV28 and J is TRBJ2-7; 7 nucleotides match TRBD1. Germline loops: CDR1 MDHEN, CDR2 SYDVKM. The CDR3 has 13 amino acids. Germline trimming cut 5 bases from V and 4 bases from J; bases unmatched to any gene: 5. DNA for the CDR3: TGTGCCAGCAGTATGACAGGGAATTACGAGCAGTACTTC. This encodes CASSMTGNYEQYF.

DNA of the CDR3: TGTGCCAGCACTCTTCGCACAGAGGGTGAAAAACTGTTTTTT. Translated: CASTLRTEGEKLFF. V is TRBV2 and J is TRBJ1-4, with no clear D. V was shortened by 7 bases and J by 7 bases, with 16 bases between the two germline ends. CDR1 is SNHLY, CDR2 FYNNEI, per germline. This CDR3 has 14 amino acids.

The J gene is TRBJ2-2, the V gene TRBV4-3; the match to TRBD2 covers 10 bases. Looked up from germline, CDR1 is LGHNA and CDR2 is YSLEER. The junction had 9 bases not matched to a gene; V was cut back by 0 bases and J by 8 bases. The CDR3 runs to 17 residues. This chain's CDR3 is CASSQDQLTSGFGELFF. CDR3 coding DNA: TGCGCCAGCAGCCAAGATCAGCTGACTAGCGGGTTTGGGGAGCTGTTTTTT.

The rearrangement links TRBV19 to TRBJ2-7, with D possibly TRBD1 on 6 matching bases. Per the germline V gene, CDR1 is LNHDA and CDR2 is SQIVND (reference sequence). The CDR3 runs to 15 residues. Trimming left V 6 bases short and J 7 bases short, with 22 bases between. CDR3 in amino acids: CASRHTGTPGGEQYF. The CDR3 DNA sequence: TGTGCCAGTAGACACACAGGGACCCCCGGTGGAGAGCAGTACTTC. Filled out from reference TRBV19 and TRBJ2-7, the complete variable domain reads DGGITQSPKYLFRKEGQNVTLSCEQNLNHDAMYWYRQDPGQGLRLIYYSQIVNDFQKGDIAEGYSVSREKKESFPLTVTSAQKNPTAFYLCASRHTGTPGGEQYFGPGTRLTVT.